Below are 24 T cell receptor beta chains sequenced from a single sample in a study of cytomegalovirus exposure and HLA in healthy donors. PCR primers comprised 60 Vbeta and 13 Jbeta primers. The protocol was immunoSEQ multiplex PCR, while the TCRdb copy is restricted to in-frame clones and leaves out a portion. This sample carries over 120,000 clones, roughly 70% of them seen once, and the ten largest clones take over 6%. The sample comprised PBMCs. The receptor set was obtained from a man aged 25 to 40 in good health and CMV-seronegative.

V is TRBV29-1 and J is TRBJ1-1, with unresolved D. V was shortened by 8 bases and J by 4 bases, with 20 bases between the two germline ends. Germline V gene lookup returns CDR1 SQVTM and CDR2 ANQGSEA. The CDR3 sequence is 14 residues long. CDR3 loop: CSTTREVLGTEAFF. CDR3 DNA: TGCAGCACAACCCGGGAGGTTCTTGGCACTGAAGCTTTCTTT.

The chain uses TRBV19 and TRBJ2-1, with 11 bases aligning to TRBD2. V lost 9 bases to trimming and J lost 5 bases; unmatched junction nucleotides: 9. CDR1 is LNHDA, CDR2 SQIVND, per germline (reference sequence). The CDR3 is 15 amino acids. CDR3 sequence: CASHIAGGPDNEQFF. CDR3 nucleotide sequence: TGTGCCAGCCACATAGCGGGAGGGCCAGACAATGAGCAGTTCTTC.

The J gene is TRBJ1-1, the V gene TRBV18; D may be TRBD1 (6 bases). V was pared by 5 bases and J by 4 bases, with 14 bases between. CDR1 is KGHSH, CDR2 LQKENI, per germline. There are 14 residues in the CDR3. The CDR3: CASSSGGFATEAFF. CDR3 nucleotide sequence: TGTGCCAGCTCATCGGGGGGCTTTGCCACTGAAGCTTTCTTT. The whole variable domain, filled in from reference TRBV18 and TRBJ1-1, reads NAGVMQNPRHLVRRRGQEARLRCSPMKGHSHVYWYRQLPEEGLKFMVYLQKENIIDESGMPKERFSAEFPKEGPSILRIQQVVRGDSAAYFCASSSGGFATEAFFGQGTRLTVV.

This clone was seen just once. The gene calls are TRBV27 and TRBJ1-5; 11 bases map to TRBD1. The trim removed 6 bases at V and 5 bases at J, leaving 6 bases unmatched. There are 15 residues in the CDR3. Germline CDR1 MNHEY, CDR2 SMNVEV (reference sequence). CDR3 in amino acids: CASSPGTGGHQPQHF. DNA of the CDR3: TGTGCCAGCAGCCCTGGGACAGGGGGGCATCAGCCCCAGCATTTT.

The chain combines TRBV5-5 with TRBJ1-6, with D possibly TRBD1 on 5 matching bases. V gave up 4 bases and J gave up 6 bases, with 14 bases separating them. The CDR3 has 15 amino acids. Germline lookup yields CDR1 SGHKS and CDR2 YYEKEE (reference sequence). The CDR3 loop reads CASSPGTARNSPLHF. CDR3 coding DNA: TGTGCCAGCAGCCCCGGGACTGCCCGTAATTCACCCCTCCACTTT.

The chain carries TRBV19 and TRBJ2-7, with 10 nucleotides matching TRBD1. V shed 6 bases and J 3 bases; nucleotides not matched to a gene: 5. CDR3 size: 14 residues. Germline V lookup: CDR1 LNHDA, CDR2 SQIVND (reference sequence). The CDR3, as DNA: TGTGCCAGTAGCCCCGGGACAGGGGTCTACGAGCAGTACTTC. This gives the protein CASSPGTGVYEQYF.

A few counts support this clone. The gene calls are TRBV19 and TRBJ1-6; tentatively, D is TRBD1 (5 bases). With 3 bases removed from V and 8 bases from J, the gap between germline ends came to 20 bases. The CDR3 totals 17 residues. Germline V gene lookup returns CDR1 LNHDA and CDR2 SQIVND (reference sequence). The CDR3, as DNA: TGTGCCAGTAGTATTAGGGGAGCCGGGGGAAGCGATTCACCCCTCCACTTT. This gives the protein CASSIRGAGGSDSPLHF.

V is TRBV18 and J is TRBJ1-1; tentative D call: TRBD1 (6 bases). The V end was cut by 3 bases, the J end by 7 bases, with 12 bases between. Germline CDR1 reads KGHSH; CDR2 reads LQKENI. The CDR3 contains 13 residues. CDR3 DNA sequence: TGTGCCAGCTCACCGAAGAGCAGGGGTGAAGCTTTCTTT. Translating it yields CASSPKSRGEAFF.

The rearrangement joins TRBV28 to TRBJ2-5, with 9 bases that match TRBD1. The CDR3 runs to 14 residues. Germline trimming cut 1 base from V and 5 bases from J; bases unmatched to any gene: 2. Germline values: CDR1 MDHEN, CDR2 SYDVKM. Here the CDR3 DNA reads TGTGCCAGCAGTTTATACAGGGGGCGGGAGACCCAGTACTTC. Encoded protein: CASSLYRGRETQYF.

The chain carries TRBV2 and TRBJ1-3; TRBD1 is a possible D gene (6 bases). Germline CDR1 is SNHLY and CDR2 is FYNNEI. This CDR3 is 15 amino acids long. Trimming stripped 5 bases from V and 0 bases from J, with 11 bases between. The CDR3 nucleotides are TGTGCCAGCAGTTCTACAGGGTACTCTGGAAACACCATATATTTT. As protein: CASSSTGYSGNTIYF.

The gene calls are TRBV6-6 and TRBJ1-1; 8 nucleotides agree with TRBD1. The J segment lost 1 base and the V segment lost 6 bases, leaving 4 bases of the junction unmatched. The CDR3 runs to 14 residues. CDR1 and CDR2 (germline): MNHNY, SVGAGI (reference sequence). CDR3 sequence reads: CASRPGQGNTEAFF. CDR3 in DNA: TGTGCCAGCAGACCCGGACAGGGGAACACTGAAGCTTTCTTT.

The rearrangement links TRBV7-9 to TRBJ2-3; unclear D gene. The CDR3 is 13 amino acids. Between the trimmed V and J ends, which lost 4 bases and 5 bases, there was a span of 10 bases. CDR1 and CDR2 (germline): SEHNR, FQNEAQ (reference sequence). The CDR3 coding sequence is TGTGCCAGCAGCTATAGACTGGGAGATACGCAGTATTTT. It specifies CASSYRLGDTQYF. The full variable domain, in which reference TRBV7-9 and TRBJ2-3 provide the parts outside the CDR3, is DTGVSQNPRHKITKRGQNVTFRCDPISEHNRLYWYRQTLGQGPEFLTYFQNEAQLEKSRLLSDRFSAERPKGSFSTLEIQRTEQGDSAMYLCASSYRLGDTQYFGPGTRLTVL.

This sequence joins TRBV29-1 and TRBJ2-5; tentative D call: TRBD2 (5 bases). In germline, CDR1 is SQVTM, CDR2 ANQGSEA. V was shortened by 7 bases and J by 3 bases, with 12 bases between the two germline ends. CDR3 size: 12 residues. The CDR3 DNA is TGCAGCGGGAAGACACTAGAAGAGACCCAGTACTTC. It translates to CSGKTLEETQYF.

The gene calls are TRBV5-6 and TRBJ2-3; D possibly corresponds to TRBD1 (5 bases). Trimming took 4 bases from V and 0 from J, leaving 9 bases between them. CDR1 is SGHDT and CDR2 is YYEEEE in the germline V gene. The CDR3 covers 14 residues. The CDR3 DNA sequence: TGTGCCAGCAGCCAGGACATGAGCACAGATACGCAGTATTTT. This encodes CASSQDMSTDTQYF.

This rearrangement joins TRBV18 to TRBJ1-1; D unclear. Germline V CDR1 and CDR2: KGHSH, LQKENI. The V and J ends lost 5 bases and 8 bases respectively, with 15 bases between them. This CDR3 is built from 13 residues. CDR3 coding DNA: TGTGCCAGCTCATCAGACACCCGATCCGAAGCTTTCTTT. This codes for CASSSDTRSEAFF.

This clone was observed a few times. The chain recombines TRBV5-1 with TRBJ2-5, with 10 bases matching TRBD2. Germline lookup yields CDR1 SGHRS and CDR2 YFSETQ. The V and J ends lost 0 bases and 5 bases, in that order; junction bases with no gene match: 7. CDR3 size: 16 residues. CDR3 nucleotides: TGCGCCAGCAGCTTGGAGCCTAGCGGGGGAGGTGAGACCCAGTACTTC. Encoded protein: CASSLEPSGGGETQYF.

This clone was counted only a few times. V gene TRBV28 combines with J gene TRBJ2-5; TRBD1 agrees at 9 bases. The J call is uncertain, as TRBJ2-7 better fits the DNA end. This CDR3 spans 15 amino acids. Germline CDR1 and CDR2: MDHEN and SYDVKM. CDR3 coding DNA: TGTGCCAGCAGTTTATTCGGGACAGGGCATTCCGAGCAGTACTTC. Protein sequence: CASSLFGTGHSEQYF.

The gene calls are TRBV29-1 and TRBJ2-3; 7 positions match TRBD2. Trimming took 3 bases from V and 5 from J; bases not matched to a gene: 5. The CDR3 consists of 13 residues. Germline-derived CDR1 and CDR2 are SQVTM and ANQGSEA. CDR3: CSVDRGVGDTQYF. The CDR3 nucleotides are TGCAGCGTTGATCGGGGGGTCGGAGATACGCAGTATTTT.

This chain uses TRBV7-9 with TRBJ1-3; no reliable D call. The CDR3 consists of 15 residues. Germline V lookup: CDR1 SEHNR, CDR2 FQNEAQ (reference sequence). Trimming shortened V by 3 bases and J by 3 bases, and 12 bases separated the two germline ends. CDR3 sequence (DNA): TGTGCCAGCAGCTTGGCGGCGAACCGTGGAAACACCATATATTTT. Its translation is CASSLAANRGNTIYF.

Many counts were recorded for this clone. The chain combines TRBV25-1 with TRBJ2-4; no clear D. The length of the CDR3 is 17 residues. Trimming cost V 5 bases and J 2 bases, with 19 bases left between them. Germline V lookup: CDR1 MGHDK, CDR2 SYGVNS. CDR3 sequence: CASSSSGQAPTKNIQYF. In DNA, the CDR3 is TGTGCCAGCAGTAGCTCCGGCCAGGCCCCGACCAAAAACATTCAGTACTTC.

The chain carries TRBV7-9 and TRBJ2-7; weak D call: TRBD2 (5 bases). Germline V gene sequence: CDR1 SEHNR, CDR2 FQNEAQ (reference sequence). The V end was cut by 1 base, the J end by 0 bases, with 10 bases between. The CDR3 runs to 15 residues. The CDR3 here is CASSLVARLSYEQYF. The DNA of the CDR3 is TGTGCCAGCAGCTTAGTAGCGAGACTCTCCTACGAGCAGTACTTC.

This clone was seen only a few times. The rearrangement uses TRBV11-2 and TRBJ1-3; D is undetermined. The CDR3 spans 15 residues. Germline assignment: CDR1 SGHAT and CDR2 FQNNGV. The V and J ends lost 8 bases and 0 bases respectively, with 14 bases between them. CDR3 bases: TGTGCCAGCCGGCATGCGGGAGGCTCTGGAAACACCATATATTTT. It is translated as CASRHAGGSGNTIYF.

Comments on this clone: The junction and the germline gene differ at one end; a read error may be behind it. This chain connects TRBV5-1 to TRBJ1-1, with D perhaps TRBD1 (5 bases). Germline CDR1 and CDR2: SGHRS and YFSETQ. This CDR3 spans 14 amino acids. The CDR3 bases are TGCGCCACCAGCCCTCCAGGGTTGGACACTCAAGCTTTCTTT. It codes for CATSPPGLDTQAFF.

The rearrangement links TRBV9 to TRBJ2-5; TRBD1 is a possible D gene (6 bases). Per the germline V gene, CDR1 is SGDLS and CDR2 is YYNGEE. The CDR3 length is 15 residues. V gave up 6 bases and J gave up 5 bases, with 20 bases separating them. The CDR3 protein is CASTPRGTPRETQYF. CDR3 coding DNA: TGTGCCAGCACCCCTAGGGGGACCCCGCGGGAGACCCAGTACTTC.